The 13 T cell receptor beta chains below were found in one sample sequenced in a study of cytomegalovirus exposure and HLA in healthy donors. The PCR made use of 60 Vbeta and 13 Jbeta primers. Sequencing was performed with immunoSEQ multiplex PCR; in TCRdb, only in-frame clones are kept and a portion is missing. The profile shows about 120,000 clones, 65% to 80% of them singletons. The sample comprised PBMCs. The source is a human donor in good health.

V usage is TRBV5-4 and J usage is TRBJ1-4; 7 positions agree with TRBD1. Trimming cost V 4 bases and J 14 bases; bases outside gene matches: 17. Germline CDR1 is SGHNT and CDR2 is YYREEE (reference sequence). CDR3 length equals 15 residues. CDR3 sequence reads: CASSAGQDLEGKLFF. CDR3 nucleotides: TGTGCCAGCAGCGCTGGACAGGATCTTGAGGGAAAGCTGTTTTTT.

This chain links TRBV27 with TRBJ2-7, with D tentatively TRBD2 (5 bases). V was clipped by 4 bases and J by 1 base, with 11 bases between them. Germline lookup yields CDR1 MNHEY and CDR2 SMNVEV (reference sequence). The CDR3 length is 14 residues. CDR3 nucleotide sequence: TGTGCCAGCAGTTCCGGACTCAAATCCTACGAGCAGTACTTC. Amino acids: CASSSGLKSYEQYF.

This rearrangement joins TRBV19 to TRBJ2-2; the match to TRBD2 covers 7 bases. The CDR3 contains 16 residues. Germline V CDR1 and CDR2: LNHDA, SQIVND (reference sequence). Trimming at V came to 4 bases and at J to 7 bases, leaving 12 bases not matched to a gene. The CDR3 DNA sequence: TGTGCCAGTAGTAGTCTGCAGGCGGGAGTTCACGGGGAGCTGTTTTTT. This codes for CASSSLQAGVHGELFF.

The rearrangement links TRBV7-3 to TRBJ2-2; 10 nucleotides agree with TRBD1. Germline V gene data show CDR1 as SGHTA and CDR2 as FQGTGA. The CDR3 spans 16 residues. V shed 4 bases and J 6 bases; nucleotides not matched to a gene: 8. In DNA, the CDR3 is TGTGCCAGCAGCTCCGGGACAGGGGTCGTAGCCGGGGAGCTGTTTTTT. It codes for CASSSGTGVVAGELFF. The full variable domain, in which reference TRBV7-3 and TRBJ2-2 provide the parts outside the CDR3, is GAGVSQTPSNKVTEKGKYVELRCDPISGHTALYWYRQSLGQGPEFLIYFQGTGAADDSGLPNDRFFAVRPEGSVSTLKIQRTERGDSAVYLCASSSGTGVVAGELFFGEGSRLTVL.

The chain carries TRBV19 and TRBJ1-1, with 7 positions matching TRBD1. Trimming at V came to 6 bases and at J to 5 bases, leaving 12 bases not matched to a gene. CDR3 size: 15 residues. CDR1 LNHDA and CDR2 SQIVND come from the germline V gene (reference sequence). The CDR3 DNA sequence: TGTGCCAGTAGACCGTCAGGGGGTAGGTTTACTGAAGCTTTCTTT. Translating gives CASRPSGGRFTEAFF.

V and J are TRBV28 and TRBJ1-1; D is perhaps TRBD1 (6 bases). From germline, CDR1 is MDHEN and CDR2 SYDVKM. The V and J ends lost 4 bases and 1 base respectively, with 10 bases between them. There are 14 residues in the CDR3. CDR3 residues: CASSSTGRNTEAFF. In nucleotides, the CDR3 is TGTGCCAGCAGTTCTACAGGGAGGAACACTGAAGCTTTCTTT.

The chain couples TRBV21-1 to TRBJ2-1; the table's D call of TRBD2 was not tested on the DNA. TRBV21-1 is a pseudogene segment. The CDR3 runs to 17 residues. The CDR3 region is CASSNPHRDWDSNEQFF. In DNA form, the CDR3 reads TGTGCCAGCAGCAACCCTCACCGGGACTGGGACTCCAATGAGCAGTTCTTC.

The chain joins TRBV27 to TRBJ1-3, with D tentatively TRBD1 (5 bases). Germline-derived CDR1 and CDR2 are MNHEY and SMNVEV (reference sequence). The CDR3 covers 15 residues. Trimming took off 4 bases at V and 4 bases at J, with 14 bases between the two ends. The CDR3 DNA follows: TGTGCCAGCAGTTCTGCGGGGGGAGACGGAAACACCATATATTTT. Translation gives CASSSAGGDGNTIYF.

The chain uses TRBV29-1 and TRBJ1-2; maybe TRBD1 (5 bases). Per germline, CDR1 SQVTM and CDR2 ANQGSEA. This CDR3 is built from 15 residues. V lost 7 bases and J 3 bases, leaving 21 bases between the germline ends. CDR3 sequence reads: CSAIPRGGGHYGYTF. For the CDR3, the DNA is TGCAGCGCTATCCCCCGGGGGGGAGGGCACTATGGCTACACCTTC.

This chain links TRBV19 with TRBJ1-4; 11 bases map to TRBD1. The germline CDR1 and CDR2 sequences are LNHDA and SQIVND (reference sequence). The CDR3 runs to 13 residues. J was trimmed by 8 bases and V by 6 bases; bases with no gene match: 2. The CDR3 sequence: CASSGQGAEKLFF. Written as DNA, the CDR3 is TGTGCCAGTAGCGGACAGGGGGCGGAAAAACTGTTTTTT. Looking up the rest from reference TRBV19 and TRBJ1-4 gives the full variable domain: DGGITQSPKYLFRKEGQNVTLSCEQNLNHDAMYWYRQDPGQGLRLIYYSQIVNDFQKGDIAEGYSVSREKKESFPLTVTSAQKNPTAFYLCASSGQGAEKLFFGSGTQLSVL.

V usage is TRBV21-1 and J usage is TRBJ2-7; TRBD1, as called in the table, went unchecked against the DNA. TRBV21-1 is described as a pseudogene. The CDR3 spans 14 residues. The CDR3 reads CASSSRDRAGEQYF. The CDR3 DNA reads TGTGCCAGCAGCTCCCGGGACAGGGCAGGCGAGCAGTACTTC.

V usage is TRBV28 and J usage is TRBJ2-7; 11 positions match TRBD2. The CDR3 is 16 residues long. Trimming removed 5 bases from V and 6 bases from J; junction bases left unmatched: 12. Germline V gene lookup returns CDR1 MDHEN and CDR2 SYDVKM. The DNA for the CDR3 is TGTGCCAGCAGTCCCTGGGGTAGCGGGAGGGCGTTCGAGCAGTACTTC. Protein sequence: CASSPWGSGRAFEQYF.

This clone was detected only a few times. The V gene is TRBV11-2, the J gene TRBJ1-1; a weak D match, TRBD1 (5 bases). The CDR3 has 16 residues. V was clipped by 1 base and J by 4 bases, with 16 bases between them. Germline loops: CDR1 SGHAT, CDR2 FQNNGV. The CDR3 bases are TGTGCCAGCAGCTTAGGGGGGGTCCGAGAGTTCACTGAAGCTTTCTTT. This gives the protein CASSLGGVREFTEAFF.